Shown below are 24 T cell receptor beta chains from a single sample sequenced in a study of tumor-infiltrating lymphocytes in primary liver carcinoma. From about 0.45 ug total RNA, TCR beta cDNA was generated with a primer in the constant region. TCR beta libraries came from three nested multiplex PCR rounds using slightly modified ARM-PCR. Investigators reported that the first two PCR rounds, at roughly 10 cycles each, used TRBV1-TRBV30 forward primers with a C-beta reverse primer. TCRdb called the multiplex PCR reads again in MiXCR, with one record for every CDR3 protein. The sample includes tens of thousands of distinct CDR3 sequences, 75% to 85% seen only once; the top ten take less than 40%. Bulk tissue was left unsorted, and RNA and DNA were co-extracted from about 20-30 mg of it. Sample: liver tumor tissue from sampling region 2. Subset reported: tumor region T2, inferior pole. All receptors derive from a woman aged 30 to 39 with primary liver carcinoma and hepatitis B virus infection.

Of note for this clonotype: Lacking the conserved final phenylalanine or tryptophan, this CDR3 likely reflects a read error. This rearrangement joins TRBV2 to TRBJ2-7; D ambiguous. Trimming took 7 bases from V and 2 from J, leaving 18 bases between them. The CDR3 runs to 15 residues. The germline V gene encodes CDR1 SNHLY and CDR2 FYNNEI. The CDR3 loop reads CASIDLRPGTYEQYL. DNA of the CDR3: TGTGCCAGCATTGATCTACGGCCAGGAACCTACGAGCAGTACCTC.

This clonotype was recorded at least ten times. CDR3 amino acids: CASSSNRGSNEQYF. In nucleotides, the CDR3 is TGTGCCAGCAGCTCAAACAGGGGGAGCAACGAGCAGTACTTC. The V and J genes are TRBV7-2 and TRBJ2-7; 8 bases agree with TRBD1. This CDR3 has 14 residues. The ends lost 4 bases at V and 5 bases at J; junction bases unmatched: 7. CDR1 and CDR2 (germline): SGHTA, FQGNSA.

The V gene is TRBV11-2, the J gene TRBJ2-1, with D perhaps TRBD1 (6 bases). CDR3 length equals 13 residues. The V gene's germline CDR1 is SGHAT and CDR2 FQNNGV. The CDR3 region is CVISSGQGFEQFF. CDR3 DNA: TGTGTCATCAGCTCAGGGCAGGGGTTTGAGCAGTTCTTC.

For this clonotype: A junction boundary mismatches the germline segment, possibly from a read error. This chain links TRBV6-5 with TRBJ2-2; 8 bases line up with TRBD1. Germline-derived CDR1 and CDR2 are MNHEY and SVGAGI. CDR3 length equals 15 residues. The CDR3 DNA sequence: TGTCCCAGTAGTCAGCGGACAGGGTTCACCGGGGAGCTGTTTTTT. Amino acid sequence: CPSSQRTGFTGELFF.

As for this clonotype: One end of the junction does not line up with germline, which may come from a read error. This rearrangement joins TRBV29-1 to TRBJ1-1, with 7 positions matching TRBD1. The germline V gene has CDR1 SQVTM and CDR2 ANQGSEA. There are 12 residues in the CDR3. The CDR3 loop reads CGVETGNTEASF. In nucleotides, the CDR3 is TGCGGCGTCGAGACAGGGAACACTGAAGCTTCCTTT.

With regard to this clonotype: A junction boundary mismatches the germline segment, possibly from a read error. The chain employs TRBV28 and TRBJ2-2; tentative D call: TRBD2 (6 bases). This CDR3 comprises 14 residues. Germline V CDR1 and CDR2: MDHEN, SYDVKM. The CDR3 protein is CASYKGGYGGELFF. The CDR3 bases are TGTGCCAGCTATAAGGGAGGATATGGCGGGGAGCTGTTTTTC.

In its sample, this clonotype is medium-sized. This chain connects TRBV6-2 or TRBV6-3 to TRBJ2-3; 8 nucleotides match TRBD2. V trimming: 0 bases; J trimming: 4 bases; junction bases outside the gene matches: 9. Germline-derived CDR1 and CDR2 are MNHEY and SVGEGT. The CDR3 loop spans 17 amino acids. The CDR3 loop is CASSYSPREVVADTQYF. CDR3 nucleotides: TGTGCCAGCAGTTACTCGCCGCGGGAGGTCGTTGCAGATACGCAGTATTTT.

Turning to this clonotype: Likely a read error: the CDR3 ends without its conserved phenylalanine or tryptophan. The genes are TRBV29-1 and TRBJ1-2; D is unclear. V shed 8 bases and J shed 8 bases, with 18 bases lying between them. The CDR3 is 12 residues long. Germline V lookup: CDR1 SQVTM, CDR2 ANQGSEA. The chain's CDR3 is CSIVHWGGGYTL. CDR3 DNA sequence: TGCAGCATCGTCCATTGGGGTGGCGGCTACACCTTA.

As to this clonotype: A junction boundary mismatches the germline segment, possibly from a read error. J is TRBJ2-3 and V is TRBV5-4; tentatively, D is TRBD1 or TRBD2 (5 bases each). The CDR3 has 15 residues. Germline assignment: CDR1 SGHNT and CDR2 YYREEE (reference sequence). CDR3 sequence reads: CVSSPPGTEVDTQYF. The CDR3, as DNA: TGTGTCAGCAGCCCGCCAGGGACGGAGGTGGATACGCAGTATTTT. The full variable domain, completed using reference TRBV5-4 and TRBJ2-3, is ETGVTQSPTHLIKTRGQQVTLRCSSQSGHNTVSWYQQALGQGPQFIFQYYREEENGRGNFPPRFSGLQFPNYSSELNVNALELDDSALYLCVSSPPGTEVDTQYFGPGTRLTVL.

Note on this clonotype: The CDR3 does not end in the conserved phenylalanine or tryptophan, so this is likely a read error. The chain is built from TRBV29-1 and TRBJ2-1; the D gene is possibly TRBD2 (6 bases). CDR3 length: 18 amino acids. Germline CDR1 SQVTM, CDR2 ANQGSEA. The CDR3 nucleotides read TGCTGCGTTTCAAGACTGGCTGCCCTAGTGGGAGGTGGGAATGAGCAGTTCATC. It translates to CCVSRLAALVGGGNEQFI.

This clonotype appeared once. One junction end disagrees with the germline gene, perhaps due to a read error. The chain is built from TRBV7-9 and TRBJ2-7; a possible D gene is TRBD1 (5 bases). Germline V gene lookup returns CDR1 SEHNR and CDR2 FQNEAQ (reference sequence). The CDR3 extends over 12 amino acids. CDR3 bases: TGTGCCAGCAGCGCGGACACCTACGAACAGTACTTC. Translation: CASSADTYEQYF.

Concerning this clonotype itself: Being one base from a much bigger clone, this may be a read error. The final CDR3 position lacks the conserved phenylalanine or tryptophan, pointing to a likely read error. The DNA is left out, because the CDR3 cannot be placed on it with certainty; the CDR3 is given as TCRdb lists it. V usage is TRBV6-2 or TRBV6-3 and J usage is TRBJ2-1; the table's D call of TRBD2 was not tested on the DNA. Germline V gene lookup returns CDR1 MNHEY and CDR2 SVGEGT. The CDR3 totals 11 residues, both ends included. The CDR3 spells CATSPSRERFL.

Of note for this clonotype: Since a much larger clone is just one base distant, this may be a read error. The chain couples TRBV9 to TRBJ1-1; no clear D gene. The germline CDR1 and CDR2 sequences are SGDLS and YYNGEE. There are 13 residues in the CDR3. Trimming removed 6 bases from V and 2 bases from J, with 11 bases in between. In DNA form, the CDR3 reads TGTGCCAGCATCGTGACCACTAACACTGAAGCTTTCTTT. Protein sequence: CASIVTTNTEAFF.

In regard to this clonotype: A junction boundary mismatches the germline segment, possibly from a read error. The chain combines TRBV28 with TRBJ2-4; D is undetermined. Per the germline V gene, CDR1 is MDHEN and CDR2 is SYDVKM. The CDR3 runs to 12 residues. The CDR3 nucleotides are TGTGCCAGCAGTTTCGATGAAAACATTCAGCGCTTC. Amino acids: CASSFDENIQRF.

Concerning this clonotype: At one of its ends the junction is not consistent with the germline gene, which may arise from a read error. This chain joins TRBV9 and TRBJ2-1; a possible D gene is TRBD2 (7 bases). There are 17 residues in the CDR3. Germline V gene lookup returns CDR1 SGDLS and CDR2 YYNGEE. The CDR3 nucleotides read TGTACCAGCAGCCGAACAGGGAGGCGGGAGAGTGGAAATGAGGAGTTCTTC. Residues: CTSSRTGRRESGNEEFF.

The V and J genes are TRBV28 and TRBJ2-5; 11 nucleotides align to TRBD2. Germline V CDR1 and CDR2: MDHEN, SYDVKM. CDR3 length equals 16 residues. The CDR3 coding sequence is TGTTCTAGCAGTTGGGGACTAGCGGACGACCAAGAGACCCAGTACTTC. As protein: CSSSWGLADDQETQYF. Full variable domain (rest looked up from reference TRBV28 and TRBJ2-5): DVKVTQSSRYLVKRTGEKVFLECVQDMDHENMFWYRQDPGLGLRLIYFSYDVKMKEKGDIPEGYSVSREKKERFSLILESASTNQTSMYLCSSSWGLADDQETQYFGPGTRLLVL.

For this clonotype: The CDR3 end shows no conserved phenylalanine or tryptophan, and so a read error is likely. No DNA is shown, since the ends of the CDR3 on it are uncertain; the CDR3 is the one TCRdb lists. J is TRBJ1-1 and V is TRBV4-2; the table assigns TRBD1, which was not confirmed against the DNA. The CDR3 spans 16 amino acids, including both terminal residues. The germline V gene has CDR1 LGHNA and CDR2 YNFKEQ. The CDR3 here is CAISPVEGRGNTETFL.

This clonotype was observed at least ten times. This chain's CDR3 is CASSYSGYQPQHF. The CDR3, as DNA: TGTGCCAGCAGCTATTCAGGGTATCAGCCCCAGCATTTT. This sequence joins TRBV7-2 and TRBJ1-5; a possible D gene is TRBD1 (5 bases). CDR3 size: 13 residues. Germline lookup yields CDR1 SGHTA and CDR2 FQGNSA. V was cut by 4 bases and J by 5 bases, with 9 bases left in between.

Concerning this clonotype itself: Relative to the germline gene, one junction end is altered; a read error may explain this. The chain carries TRBV11-3 and TRBJ2-1, with no clear D. From germline, CDR1 is SGHNT and CDR2 YENEEA. The CDR3 has 15 amino acids. This chain's CDR3 is CASSFGSRSYYEQFF. The CDR3 bases are TGTGCCAGCAGTTTCGGGTCCCGCTCCTACTATGAGCAGTTCTTC. Combining the CDR3 with reference TRBV11-3 and TRBJ2-1 gives the whole variable domain EAGVVQSPRYKIIEKKQPVAFWCNPISGHNTLYWYLQNLGQGPELLIRYENEEAVDDSQLPKDRFSAERLKGVDSTLKIQPAELGDSAVYLCASSFGSRSYYEQFFGPGTRLTVL.

Note on this clonotype: It may be a read error: a sequence one base away is much more abundant. The chain has TRBV11-2 and TRBJ2-2, with D tentatively TRBD2 (6 bases). This CDR3 is built from 14 residues. CDR1 is SGHAT, CDR2 FQNNGV, per germline. The CDR3 loop reads CASSSFTSFGVLFF. CDR3 in DNA: TGTGCCAGCAGCTCCTTTACTAGCTTTGGGGTGCTGTTTTTT.

To note about this clonotype: With a much larger clone just one base away, this may be a read error. V gene TRBV18 combines with J gene TRBJ2-1, with unresolved D. Germline CDR1 KGHSH, CDR2 LQKENI. This CDR3 has 13 amino acids. CDR3 amino acids: CASSPHSGNDQFF. The CDR3 DNA is TGTGCCAGCTCACCCCACTCGGGCAATGATCAGTTCTTC. The full variable domain, completed using reference TRBV18 and TRBJ2-1, is NAGVMQNPRHLVRRRGQEARLRCSPMKGHSHVYWYRQLPEEGLKFMVYLQKENIIDESGMPKERFSAEFPKEGPSILRIQQVVRGDSAAYFCASSPHSGNDQFFGPGTRLTVL.

For this clonotype: At one end the junction does not follow the germline gene, possibly because of a read error. This sequence joins TRBV6-5 and TRBJ2-6; a weak D match, TRBD1 (6 bases). The CDR3 runs 17 residues. The germline V gene has CDR1 MNHEY and CDR2 SVGAGI. CDR3 residues: CASRMGQGASGAKVLTF. For the CDR3, the DNA is TGTGCCAGCAGGATGGGACAAGGGGCAAGTGGGGCCAAGGTCCTGACATTC.

Worth noting for this clonotype: A read error may produce the germline difference seen at one junction end. The chain combines TRBV4-3 with TRBJ2-1; 7 bases align to TRBD1. This CDR3 comprises 15 residues. Germline lookup yields CDR1 LGHNA and CDR2 YSLEER. CDR3 region: CACRSRDRGFNEQFF. In DNA form, the CDR3 reads TGCGCCTGCAGAAGCCGGGACAGAGGTTTTAATGAGCAGTTCTTC.

This clonotype appeared many times. The chain carries TRBV6-2 or TRBV6-3 and TRBJ1-1; 7 bases match TRBD1. The length of the CDR3 is 14 residues. After removal of 2 bases from V and 5 bases from J, the junction contained 5 bases not matched to a gene. In germline, CDR1 is MNHEY, CDR2 SVGEGT. The CDR3 is CASSYTNRGTEAFF. The CDR3 nucleotides are TGTGCCAGCAGTTACACGAACAGGGGAACTGAAGCTTTCTTT.